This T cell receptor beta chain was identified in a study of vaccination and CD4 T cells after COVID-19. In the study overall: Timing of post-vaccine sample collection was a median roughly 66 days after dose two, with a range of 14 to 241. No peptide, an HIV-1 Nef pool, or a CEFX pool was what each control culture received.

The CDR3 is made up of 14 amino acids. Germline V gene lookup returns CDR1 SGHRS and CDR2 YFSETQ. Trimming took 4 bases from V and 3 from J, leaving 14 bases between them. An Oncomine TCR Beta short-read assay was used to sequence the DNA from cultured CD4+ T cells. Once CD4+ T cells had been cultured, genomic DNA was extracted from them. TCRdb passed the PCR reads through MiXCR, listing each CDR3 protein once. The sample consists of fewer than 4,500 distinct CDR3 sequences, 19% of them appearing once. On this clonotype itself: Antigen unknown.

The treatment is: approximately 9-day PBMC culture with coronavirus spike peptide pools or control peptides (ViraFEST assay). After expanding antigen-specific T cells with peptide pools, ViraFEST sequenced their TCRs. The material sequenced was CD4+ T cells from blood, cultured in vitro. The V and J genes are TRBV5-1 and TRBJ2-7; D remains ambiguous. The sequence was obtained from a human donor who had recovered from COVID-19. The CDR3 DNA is TGCGCCAGCAGCCCACGAACCACTAACTACGAGCAGTACTTC. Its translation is CASSPRTTNYEQYF.